One and the same sample provided the 14 T cell receptor beta chains below, sequenced in a study of cytomegalovirus exposure and HLA in healthy donors. Primers included in the PCR were 60 Vbeta and 13 Jbeta primers. Sequencing was performed with immunoSEQ multiplex PCR; in TCRdb, only in-frame clones are kept and a portion is missing. The sample lists approximately 190,000 clones, almost 85% seen once, with about 0.25% in the top ten. The sequenced sample was PBMCs. The receptors derive from a boy younger than 18 in good health and CMV-seronegative.

The chain is built from TRBV11-3 and TRBJ2-1; 7 positions agree with TRBD2. Germline-derived CDR1 and CDR2 are SGHNT and YENEEA. The CDR3 loop spans 15 amino acids. The ends lost 2 bases at V and 5 bases at J; junction bases unmatched: 6. CDR3 protein: CASSLSGTTHNEQFF. The CDR3 DNA sequence: TGTGCCAGCAGCTTATCCGGGACTACTCACAATGAGCAGTTCTTC.

V usage is TRBV7-8 and J usage is TRBJ2-3; 7 nucleotides agree with TRBD1. The CDR3 totals 14 residues. Germline CDR1 and CDR2: SGHVS and FQNEAQ. Trimming cost V 5 bases and J 2 bases; bases outside gene matches: 4. The CDR3 sequence: CASSLGQYTDTQYF. The DNA for the CDR3 is TGTGCCAGCAGCCTGGGACAGTACACAGATACGCAGTATTTT.

The chain recombines TRBV29-1 with TRBJ2-7; D possibly corresponds to TRBD1 (5 bases). Germline loops: CDR1 SQVTM, CDR2 ANQGSEA. Trimming shortened V by 4 bases and J by 6 bases, and 13 bases separated the two germline ends. This CDR3 region has 12 residues. DNA for the CDR3: TGCAGCGTTGTGGTGGGGCTCTCCGAGCAGTACTTC. This translates into CSVVVGLSEQYF.

The gene calls are TRBV9 and TRBJ2-5; 9 nucleotides match TRBD1. Germline CDR1 SGDLS, CDR2 YYNGEE. With V trimmed by 3 bases and J by 3 bases, 6 bases remained unmatched. The CDR3 is 15 residues long. CDR3 residues: CASSARGDREETQYF. The CDR3 nucleotides read TGTGCCAGCAGCGCCCGCGGGGACAGGGAAGAGACCCAGTACTTC. Supplemented by reference TRBV9 and TRBJ2-5, the full variable domain reads DSGVTQTPKHLITATGQRVTLRCSPRSGDLSVYWYQQSLDQGLQFLIQYYNGEERAKGNILERFSAQQFPDLHSELNLSSLELGDSALYFCASSARGDREETQYFGPGTRLLVL.

This clone was seen just once. The chain combines TRBV9 with TRBJ2-7; 7 positions agree with TRBD2. CDR1 SGDLS and CDR2 YYNGEE come from the germline V gene. CDR3 length equals 15 residues. V dropped 2 bases and J dropped 0; count of bases not matched to a gene: 5. The CDR3 DNA is TGTGCCAGCAGCGTGGGCGGGAGTAGCTCCTACGAGCAGTACTTC. Amino acid sequence: CASSVGGSSSYEQYF. The whole variable domain, remainder taken from reference TRBV9 and TRBJ2-7, is DSGVTQTPKHLITATGQRVTLRCSPRSGDLSVYWYQQSLDQGLQFLIQYYNGEERAKGNILERFSAQQFPDLHSELNLSSLELGDSALYFCASSVGGSSSYEQYFGPGTRLTVT.

This sequence joins TRBV5-1 and TRBJ2-7; 8 bases are shared with TRBD2. The CDR3 extends over 12 amino acids. With V trimmed by 5 bases and J by 4 bases, 2 bases remained unmatched. From germline, CDR1 is SGHRS and CDR2 YFSETQ. CDR3 loop: CASRLAGYEQYF. CDR3 in DNA: TGCGCCAGCAGGTTAGCGGGGTACGAGCAGTACTTC.

This clone was seen a few times. J is TRBJ1-5 and V is TRBV27; 7 nucleotides line up with TRBD1. The CDR3 is made up of 14 amino acids. Trimming took 4 bases from V and 7 from J; bases not matched to a gene: 7. Per germline, CDR1 MNHEY and CDR2 SMNVEV (reference sequence). CDR3 in amino acids: CASSSQTGRQPQHF. The CDR3 nucleotides are TGTGCCAGCAGTTCCCAGACAGGGAGGCAGCCCCAGCATTTT.

Concerning this clone: One end of the junction fails to match germline, which may point to a read error. The CDR3 DNA sequence: TGTGCCTGGAGTGTACAGGGGGATTCACCCTTCCACTTT. Residues: CAWSVQGDSPFHF. V is TRBV30 and J is TRBJ1-6; 8 bases align to TRBD1. This CDR3 is built from 13 residues. The germline gives CDR1 GTSNPN, CDR2 SVGIG (reference sequence).

J is TRBJ2-7 and V is TRBV4-2; the match to TRBD1 covers 7 bases. The germline V gene encodes CDR1 LGHNA and CDR2 YNFKEQ. The CDR3 runs to 13 residues. V shed 1 base and J 7 bases; nucleotides not matched to a gene: 4. CDR3 sequence reads: CASSQADREEQYF. CDR3 DNA sequence: TGTGCCAGCAGCCAAGCCGACAGGGAGGAGCAGTACTTC.

The CDR3 protein is CASSGAFNQPQHF. The CDR3 DNA follows: TGTGCCAGCAGCGGGGCCTTCAATCAGCCCCAGCATTTT. This chain uses TRBV7-2 with TRBJ1-5; D possibly corresponds to TRBD1 (5 bases). V was shortened by 5 bases and J by 3 bases, with 8 bases between the two germline ends. This CDR3 contains 13 residues. Germline CDR1 SGHTA, CDR2 FQGNSA.

The chain joins TRBV7-9 to TRBJ1-1; perhaps TRBD1 as D (5 bases). Germline V gene sequence: CDR1 SEHNR, CDR2 FQNEAQ (reference sequence). The CDR3 contains 15 residues. V gave up 4 bases and J gave up 0 bases, with 12 bases separating them. CDR3 sequence reads: CASSSQTALNTEAFF. DNA for the CDR3: TGTGCCAGCAGCTCCCAGACAGCGTTGAACACTGAAGCTTTCTTT. Full variable domain (outside the CDR3, taken from reference TRBV7-9 and TRBJ1-1): DTGVSQNPRHKITKRGQNVTFRCDPISEHNRLYWYRQTLGQGPEFLTYFQNEAQLEKSRLLSDRFSAERPKGSFSTLEIQRTEQGDSAMYLCASSSQTALNTEAFFGQGTRLTVV.

This clone was picked up a small number of times. Here the CDR3 reads CASSLTGDSPLHF. The CDR3 bases are TGTGCCAGCAGCTTAACAGGGGATTCACCCCTCCACTTT. The rearrangement joins TRBV6-5 to TRBJ1-6; 7 positions match TRBD1. The CDR3 totals 13 residues. Germline CDR1 MNHEY, CDR2 SVGAGI. The V gene end was trimmed by 6 bases and the J gene end by 8 bases; junction bases not matched to a gene: 4.

The chain has TRBV7-2 and TRBJ1-1; D gene unclear. Trimming shortened V by 0 bases and J by 1 base, and 12 bases separated the two germline ends. Per the germline V gene, CDR1 is SGHTA and CDR2 is FQGNSA. The CDR3 is 16 amino acids. CDR3: CASSLARVNGNTEAFF. DNA for the CDR3: TGTGCCAGCAGCTTAGCGCGCGTAAACGGGAACACTGAAGCTTTCTTT.

This rearrangement joins TRBV5-1 to TRBJ1-4; 10 bases map to TRBD1. V lost 3 bases to trimming and J lost 5 bases; unmatched junction nucleotides: 1. This CDR3 spans 14 amino acids. Germline assignment: CDR1 SGHRS and CDR2 YFSETQ. CDR3 protein: CASSWDRGNEKLFF. The CDR3 DNA follows: TGCGCCAGCAGCTGGGACAGGGGAAATGAAAAACTGTTTTTT.